This record covers a single T cell receptor beta chain. Its antigen remains unidentified. The same CDR3 also results from other DNA sequences found in this sample. The data were taken from a study of cytomegalovirus exposure and HLA in healthy donors. Across the whole study: Early released data had around 89 million unique TCRs, all coming from HLA-typed donors. Findings and limits, study-wide: While the bulk of TCR sequences proved rare, some public TCRs turned up in many donors. The authors reported that TCR beta sequences could predict HLA-A and HLA-B alleles. These predictions were accurate for most subjects in the first cohort.

Primers for the PCR totalled 60 Vbeta and 13 Jbeta. Per the authors' pipeline: Later analysis identified 88 million or so unique TCR beta chains, approximately 10 million shared. Profiled with immunoSEQ multiplex PCR; TCRdb holds only in-frame clones, not every one. The DNA gave D and trimming, while V, J and clone size come from that table. This sample yields tens of thousands of clones, of which approximately 81% are seen a single time; about 7.1% belongs to the top ten. Trimming removed 1 base from V and 3 bases from J; junction bases left unmatched: 6. The CDR3 has 15 amino acids. Germline assignment: CDR1 LGHNA and CDR2 YNFKEQ.

The chain employs TRBV4-2 and TRBJ2-7, with 7 bases matching TRBD2. The TCR was taken from a woman between 25 and 40 years old in good health and CMV-seropositive. The sample taken for sequencing was PBMCs. The CDR3 loop reads CASSQGTRSLYEQYF. The CDR3 DNA is TGTGCCAGCAGCCAAGGGACTAGGTCCCTCTACGAGCAGTACTTC.